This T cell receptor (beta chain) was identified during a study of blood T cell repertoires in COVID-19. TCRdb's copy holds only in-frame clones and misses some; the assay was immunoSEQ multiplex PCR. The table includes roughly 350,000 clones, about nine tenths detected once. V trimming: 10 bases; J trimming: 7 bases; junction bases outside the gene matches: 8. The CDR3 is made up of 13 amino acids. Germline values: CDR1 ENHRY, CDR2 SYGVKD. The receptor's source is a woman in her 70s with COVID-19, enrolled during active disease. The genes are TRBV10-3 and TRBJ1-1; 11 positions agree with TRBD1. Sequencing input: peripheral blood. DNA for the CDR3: TGTGCCACAACGGGACAGGGGGTGAGTGAAGCTTTCTTT. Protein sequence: CATTGQGVSEAFF.